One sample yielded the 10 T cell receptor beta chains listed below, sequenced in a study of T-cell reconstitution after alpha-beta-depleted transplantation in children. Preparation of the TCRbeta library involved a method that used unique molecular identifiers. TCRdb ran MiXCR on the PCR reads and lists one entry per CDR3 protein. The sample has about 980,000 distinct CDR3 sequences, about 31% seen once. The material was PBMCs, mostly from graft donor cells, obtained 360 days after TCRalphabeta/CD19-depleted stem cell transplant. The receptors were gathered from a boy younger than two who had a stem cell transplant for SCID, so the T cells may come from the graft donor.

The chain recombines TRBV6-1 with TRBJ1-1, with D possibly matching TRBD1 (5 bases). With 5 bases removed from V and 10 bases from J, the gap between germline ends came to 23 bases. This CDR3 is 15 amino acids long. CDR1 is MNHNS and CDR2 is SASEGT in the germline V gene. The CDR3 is CASSSALGLIGGAFF. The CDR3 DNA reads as TGTGCCAGCAGTAGCGCTTTGGGACTTATCGGTGGAGCTTTCTTT.

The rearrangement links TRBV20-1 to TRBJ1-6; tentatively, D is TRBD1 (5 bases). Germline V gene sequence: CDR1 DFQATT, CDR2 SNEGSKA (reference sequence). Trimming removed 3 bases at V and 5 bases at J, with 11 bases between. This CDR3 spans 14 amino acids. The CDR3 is CSASFGGNNSPLHF. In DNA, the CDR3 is TGCAGTGCTAGCTTTGGGGGTAATAATTCACCCCTCCACTTT.

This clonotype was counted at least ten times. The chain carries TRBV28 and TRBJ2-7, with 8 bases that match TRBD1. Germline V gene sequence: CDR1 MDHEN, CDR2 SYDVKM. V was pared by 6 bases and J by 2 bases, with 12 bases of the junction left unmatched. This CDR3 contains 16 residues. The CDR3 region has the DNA TGTGCCAGCAGCTCGTGGTGGACAGGGAATACCTACGAGCAGTACTTC. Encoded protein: CASSSWWTGNTYEQYF.

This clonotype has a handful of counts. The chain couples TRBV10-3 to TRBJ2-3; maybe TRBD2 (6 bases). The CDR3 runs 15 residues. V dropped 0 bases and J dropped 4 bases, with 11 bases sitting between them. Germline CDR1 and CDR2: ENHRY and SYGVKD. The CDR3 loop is CAISESGRYADTQYF. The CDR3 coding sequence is TGTGCCATCAGTGAGTCGGGGAGGTACGCAGATACGCAGTATTTT.

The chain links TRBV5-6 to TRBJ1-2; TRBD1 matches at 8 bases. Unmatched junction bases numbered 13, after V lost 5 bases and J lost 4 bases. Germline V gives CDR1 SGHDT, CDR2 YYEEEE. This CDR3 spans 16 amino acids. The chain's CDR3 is CASRFIAGQGGYGYTF. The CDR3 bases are TGTGCCAGCAGATTTATTGCAGGACAGGGCGGCTATGGCTACACCTTC.

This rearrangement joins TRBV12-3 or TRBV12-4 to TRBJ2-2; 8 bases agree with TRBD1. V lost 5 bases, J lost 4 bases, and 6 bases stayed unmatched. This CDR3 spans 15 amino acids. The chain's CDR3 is CASSPTGVGTGELFF. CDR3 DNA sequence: TGTGCCAGCAGTCCGACAGGGGTGGGCACCGGGGAGCTGTTTTTT.

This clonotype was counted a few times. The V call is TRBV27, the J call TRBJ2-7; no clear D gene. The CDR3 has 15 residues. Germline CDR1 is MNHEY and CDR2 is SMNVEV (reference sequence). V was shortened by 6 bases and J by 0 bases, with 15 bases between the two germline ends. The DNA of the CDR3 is TGTGCCAGCAGCCCGGTAAGGCTCCGCTCCTACGAGCAGTACTTC. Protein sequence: CASSPVRLRSYEQYF.

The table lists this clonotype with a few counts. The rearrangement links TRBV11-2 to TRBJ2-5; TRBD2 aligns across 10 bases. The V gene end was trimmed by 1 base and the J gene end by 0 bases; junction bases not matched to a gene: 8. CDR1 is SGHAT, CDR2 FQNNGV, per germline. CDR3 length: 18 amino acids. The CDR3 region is CASSLVPAGGPYQETQYF. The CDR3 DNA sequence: TGTGCCAGCAGCTTAGTCCCAGCGGGGGGGCCGTACCAAGAGACCCAGTACTTC.

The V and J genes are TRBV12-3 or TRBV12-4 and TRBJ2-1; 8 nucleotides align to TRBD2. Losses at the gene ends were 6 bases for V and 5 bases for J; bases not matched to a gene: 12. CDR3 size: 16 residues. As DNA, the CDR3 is TGTGCCAGCAGCTTTCCTGAGACTAGCGAGGACAATGAGCAGTTCTTC. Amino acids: CASSFPETSEDNEQFF.

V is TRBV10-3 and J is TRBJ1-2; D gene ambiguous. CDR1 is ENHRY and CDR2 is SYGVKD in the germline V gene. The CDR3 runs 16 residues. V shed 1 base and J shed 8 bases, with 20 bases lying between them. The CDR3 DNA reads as TGTGCCATCAGTGAGTTTGCTCCCGGGGTTTTTGGAGGCTACACCTTC. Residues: CAISEFAPGVFGGYTF.